This T cell receptor beta chain was identified during a study of cytomegalovirus exposure and HLA in healthy donors. This clone was detected once. With 2 bases clipped from V and 7 bases from J, the junction kept 9 bases outside the gene matches. In germline, CDR1 is MDHEN, CDR2 SYDVKM. The CDR3 has 16 residues. PCR involved 60 Vbeta and 13 Jbeta primers. The assay was immunoSEQ multiplex PCR, and TCRdb's table has in-frame clones only and misses some. This sample yields around 150,000 clones, of which 64% are seen a single time; around 3% belongs to the top ten. The V and J genes are TRBV28 and TRBJ2-5; the match to TRBD1 covers 11 bases. The sequence derives from a woman in her twenties or thirties in good health and CMV-seropositive. What was sequenced was PBMCs. The DNA for the CDR3 is TGTGCCAGCAGTTTAGTTCGGGACAGGGGGATGGGGACCCAGTACTTC. Its protein is CASSLVRDRGMGTQYF.